Shown below are 2 T cell receptor beta chains from a single sample sequenced in a study of memory CD4+ T cells and cytomegalovirus serostatus. Sequencing used immunoSEQ multiplex PCR; TCRdb keeps in-frame clones, though not all of them. The data show about 61,000 clones, 82% seen once. The sort gate was single viable CD3+CD4+CD8-CD45RO+ cells for memory CD4+ T cells. The specimen sequenced was memory CD4+ T cells from blood. These receptors originate from an adult in good health and CMV-seronegative.

The chain carries TRBV7-8 and TRBJ1-6, with D uncertain. Per germline, CDR1 SGHVS and CDR2 FQNEAQ. V shed 1 base and J shed 8 bases, with 12 bases lying between them. CDR3 length: 15 residues. CDR3 bases: TGTGCCAGCAGCTTAGGGTCCGCAGACCATTCACCCCTCCACTTT. Its protein is CASSLGSADHSPLHF.

V and J are TRBV19 and TRBJ2-2; TRBD2 matches at 12 bases. J was trimmed by 7 bases and V by 5 bases; bases with no gene match: 11. Germline loops: CDR1 LNHDA, CDR2 SQIVND (reference sequence). This CDR3 contains 17 residues. CDR3 DNA sequence: TGTGCCAGTAGTCTCGGACTAGCGGGGAACTTCGGCGGGGAGCTGTTTTTT. Residues: CASSLGLAGNFGGELFF.